What follows are 27 T cell receptor beta chains derived from one specimen sequenced in a study of tumor-infiltrating lymphocytes in primary liver carcinoma. The investigators made TCR beta cDNA from about 500 ng total RNA, using a constant-region primer. ARM-PCR, slightly modified, supplied the TCR beta libraries through three nested multiplex PCR rounds. Running 10 cycles apiece, the first two PCR rounds relied on TRBV1-TRBV30 forward primers together with a C-beta reverse primer. MiXCR was run by TCRdb on the multiplex PCR reads, yielding one entry per CDR3 protein. Here the sample spans about 350,000 distinct CDR3 sequences, approximately 65% being singletons. The authors took blood RNA from unsorted whole blood and also extracted germline DNA. Sequenced material: peripheral blood. These receptors all come from a man between 40 and 49 years old with primary liver carcinoma and hepatitis B virus infection.

The sample holds one count of this clonotype. A much larger clone lies one base from this, so it may be a read error. The chain joins TRBV12-3 or TRBV12-4 to TRBJ2-1; 10 nucleotides agree with TRBD2. The CDR3 sequence is 16 residues long. J gave up 8 bases and V 6 bases, and 13 bases lay outside the gene matches. The CDR3 sequence is CASSPSGRRFTYEQFF. DNA of the CDR3: TGTGCCAGCAGCCCTAGCGGGAGAAGATTTACGTATGAGCAGTTCTTC.

This clonotype was seen just once. One base away lies a much larger clone, so this may be a sequencing read error. This CDR3 fails to terminate in the conserved phenylalanine or tryptophan, so it likely reflects a read error. This chain links TRBV4-1 with TRBJ2-2; D uncertain. Germline V CDR1 and CDR2: MGHRA, YSYEKL. The CDR3 spans 13 residues. Between the trimmed V and J ends, which lost 1 base and 6 bases, there was a span of 6 bases. In DNA, the CDR3 is TGCGCCAGCAGCCAAGTTACCGCCGGGGAGCTGTTTATT. Its protein product is CASSQVTAGELFI.

The V gene is TRBV5-1, the J gene TRBJ2-2, with 8 bases that match TRBD1. Trimming removed 7 bases from V and 6 bases from J; junction bases left unmatched: 8. CDR1 is SGHRS and CDR2 is YFSETQ in the germline V gene. The length of the CDR3 is 14 residues. CDR3 in DNA: TGCGCCAGCGCCGGACAGGGTGGGGCCGGGGAGCTGTTTTTT. Protein product: CASAGQGGAGELFF.

The V and J genes are TRBV5-1 and TRBJ1-1; D is perhaps TRBD1 (5 bases). Trimming removed 0 bases from V and 3 bases from J, with 12 bases in between. Per the germline V gene, CDR1 is SGHRS and CDR2 is YFSETQ. This CDR3 spans 15 amino acids. The CDR3 sequence: CASSLEVGVDTEAFF. The CDR3, as DNA: TGCGCCAGCAGCTTGGAGGTAGGGGTGGACACTGAAGCTTTCTTT.

The V gene is TRBV29-1, the J gene TRBJ2-7; 7 nucleotides agree with TRBD1. This CDR3 comprises 12 residues. Germline V CDR1 and CDR2: SQVTM, ANQGSEA. J gave up 4 bases and V 5 bases, and 5 bases lay outside the gene matches. CDR3 in DNA: TGCAGCGTTAACTTGGACAGGTACGAGCAGTACTTC. Amino acids: CSVNLDRYEQYF.

As to this clonotype: The CDR3 ends on some other residue instead of the conserved phenylalanine or tryptophan, so this is likely a read error. The chain carries TRBV11-2 and TRBJ2-1; D perhaps matches TRBD2 (5 bases). CDR1 is SGHAT, CDR2 FQNNGV, per germline. The CDR3 loop spans 17 amino acids. Deletions cut 0 bases from V and 5 bases from J, with 17 bases between. The CDR3 spells CASSLDFSGGSDNEQFL. The CDR3 DNA is TGTGCCAGCAGCTTAGATTTTTCAGGTGGTAGCGACAATGAGCAGTTCCTC.

The chain couples TRBV6-5 to TRBJ2-1; D gene ambiguous. CDR1 and CDR2 from the germline V gene are MNHEY and SVGAGI. The CDR3 sequence is 12 residues long. V gave up 6 bases and J gave up 12 bases, with 15 bases separating them. This CDR3 reads CASRAGPGGQFF. In nucleotides, the CDR3 is TGTGCCAGCAGGGCAGGTCCGGGTGGGCAGTTCTTC.

A note on this clonotype: An end of the junction does not agree with germline; a read error may underlie this. The V and J genes are TRBV11-3 and TRBJ2-1; no clear D. Germline V lookup: CDR1 SGHNT, CDR2 YENEEA. The CDR3 has 12 amino acids. In DNA form, the CDR3 reads TGTGCTAGCAACTTTTTGGGGAATGAGCAGTTCTTC. This encodes CASNFLGNEQFF. Looking up the rest from reference TRBV11-3 and TRBJ2-1 gives the full variable domain: EAGVVQSPRYKIIEKKQPVAFWCNPISGHNTLYWYLQNLGQGPELLIRYENEEAVDDSQLPKDRFSAERLKGVDSTLKIQPAELGDSAVYLCASNFLGNEQFFGPGTRLTVL.

In this sample, this clonotype turned up a few times. CDR3 protein: CASSLLLTSGANNEQFF. CDR3 DNA: TGCGCCAGCAGCTTACTATTAACTAGCGGGGCAAACAATGAGCAGTTCTTC. The rearrangement joins TRBV5-1 to TRBJ2-1; the match to TRBD2 covers 10 bases. From germline, CDR1 is SGHRS and CDR2 YFSETQ. The V and J ends lost 2 bases and 5 bases, in that order; junction bases with no gene match: 10. CDR3 length: 17 amino acids.

This clonotype was counted many times. The chain uses TRBV12-3 or TRBV12-4 and TRBJ2-2; D might be TRBD2 (8 bases). The CDR3 has 17 amino acids. With 6 bases removed from V and 3 bases from J, the gap between germline ends came to 20 bases. The CDR3 sequence: CASRVRGRRGHTGELFF. The CDR3 nucleotides are TGTGCCAGCAGGGTCCGCGGGAGGAGGGGGCACACCGGGGAGCTGTTTTTT.

A note on this clonotype: This may stem from a read error, because a much larger clone lies one nucleotide away. The chain combines TRBV5-1 with TRBJ2-5; TRBD1 might be the D (5 bases). This CDR3 region has 15 residues. Germline V gene lookup returns CDR1 SGHRS and CDR2 YFSETQ. The CDR3 region is CASSLDGAQQEAQYF. The CDR3 nucleotides read TGCGCCAGCAGCTTGGATGGGGCGCAACAAGAGGCCCAGTACTTC.

In regard to this clonotype: One end of the junction is discordant with germline, which a read error may explain. The rearrangement uses TRBV11-2 and TRBJ2-7; 9 nucleotides line up with TRBD2. Germline CDR1 and CDR2: SGHAT and FQNNGV. The CDR3 contains 15 residues. The CDR3 sequence: CASSIEGREGAEQYF. CDR3 coding DNA: TGTGCCAGTAGCATAGAGGGGCGGGAGGGCGCGGAGCAATACTTC. Using reference TRBV11-2 and TRBJ2-7 for the parts outside the CDR3, the full variable domain is EAGVAQSPRYKIIEKRQSVAFWCNPISGHATLYWYQQILGQGPKLLIQFQNNGVVDDSQLPKDRFSAERLKGVDSTLKIQPAKLEDSAVYLCASSIEGREGAEQYFGPGTRLTVT.

The gene calls are TRBV11-2 and TRBJ2-4; D might be TRBD1 or TRBD2, each matching 5 bases. Germline CDR1 is SGHAT and CDR2 is FQNNGV. CDR3 size: 19 residues. The CDR3 DNA reads as TGTGTCAGTAGCTTAAGTGCCTCGGGGACCGGGGAGAGCAAAAACATTCAGTACTTC. This sequence encodes CVSSLSASGTGESKNIQYF.

Turning to this clonotype: This may stem from a read error, because a much larger clone lies one nucleotide away. This chain links TRBV6-6 with TRBJ1-5, with 7 bases aligning to TRBD1. CDR1 MNHNY and CDR2 SVGAGI come from the germline V gene (reference sequence). There are 16 residues in the CDR3. CDR3 amino acids: CASSGPGTASNLPQHF. The CDR3 nucleotides read TGTGCCAGCAGCGGACCCGGGACAGCCAGCAATCTGCCCCAGCATTTT.

Concerning this clonotype: In this CDR3 the conserved last residue, phenylalanine or tryptophan, is missing, so a read error is likely. The V call is TRBV4-2, the J call TRBJ2-5; maybe TRBD1 (5 bases). CDR1 and CDR2 from the germline V gene are LGHNA and YNFKEQ. The CDR3 sequence is 11 residues long. The CDR3 DNA reads as TGTACCAGCAGCCAGGGAGAGACCCAGTACTCC. Translation: CTSSQGETQYS.

The V and J genes are TRBV19 and TRBJ1-1, with TRBD1 as a possible D gene (5 bases). Trimming removed 10 bases from V and 5 bases from J, with 17 bases in between. The CDR3 spans 13 residues. CDR1 is LNHDA, CDR2 SQIVND, per germline (reference sequence). CDR3 sequence reads: CATQTGRGTEAFF. The CDR3 DNA reads TGTGCCACCCAGACTGGTCGGGGGACTGAAGCTTTCTTT.

For this clonotype: Since a much larger clone is just one base distant, this may be a read error. This CDR3 is CVSSPGLAAQYF. The CDR3 DNA reads TGTGTCAGCAGCCCGGGACTAGCGGCACAGTACTTC. The genes are TRBV12-3 or TRBV12-4 and TRBJ2-5; 11 nucleotides line up with TRBD2. The CDR3 contains 12 residues.

This clonotype was observed at least ten times. A much larger clone differs from this one at a single base, so this may be a read error. This chain joins TRBV11-2 and TRBJ2-1; D call uncertain. Trimming took off 4 bases at V and 1 base at J, with 14 bases between the two ends. Germline CDR1 is SGHAT and CDR2 is FQNNGV. The CDR3 totals 16 residues. CDR3 amino acids: CASSSLVGSSYNEQFF. The CDR3 DNA reads as TGTGCCAGCAGCTCTCTAGTGGGATCATCCTACAATGAGCAGTTCTTC.

With regard to this clonotype: This could be a read error, since a much larger clone is one nucleotide away. This chain connects TRBV10-3 to TRBJ1-5; D gene uncertain. The germline V gene has CDR1 ENHRY and CDR2 SYGVKD. This CDR3 region has 14 residues. V lost 6 bases, J lost 6 bases, and 15 bases lay in between. The CDR3 coding sequence is TGTGCCATCAGCGACCCATGGGAAGGTCAGCCCCAGCATTTT. The encoded protein is CAISDPWEGQPQHF.

Concerning this clonotype itself: A much larger clone lies one base from this, so it may be a read error. CDR3 amino acids: CACSGYGGDIQYF. DNA of the CDR3: TGTGCCTGCAGTGGCTATGGGGGTGACATTCAGTACTTC. The chain couples TRBV6-1 to TRBJ2-4; either TRBD1 or TRBD2 may fit D (5 bases each). The V gene's germline CDR1 is MNHNS and CDR2 SASEGT. This CDR3 is built from 13 residues.

The genes are TRBV28 and TRBJ2-7, with TRBD2 matching over 10 bases. Per germline, CDR1 MDHEN and CDR2 SYDVKM. CDR3 size: 18 residues. J lost 7 bases, V lost 3 bases, and 18 bases had no gene match. The CDR3 region is CASSFPGGEAGGPKEQYF. In nucleotides, the CDR3 is TGTGCCAGCAGTTTTCCAGGGGGAGAAGCGGGAGGGCCGAAAGAGCAGTACTTC.

Many counts were recorded for this clonotype. This rearrangement joins TRBV6-6 to TRBJ1-2, with D unresolved. Per germline, CDR1 MNHNY and CDR2 SVGAGI (reference sequence). The CDR3 loop spans 13 amino acids. V shed 7 bases and J shed 5 bases, with 14 bases lying between them. CDR3 sequence (DNA): TGTGCCAGCACTCCCCTGGAGTTATATGGCTACACCTTC. Protein sequence: CASTPLELYGYTF.

On this clonotype: A junction boundary mismatches the germline segment, possibly from a read error. The chain combines TRBV11-2 with TRBJ1-4; TRBD1 matches at 8 bases. Germline CDR1 reads SGHAT; CDR2 reads FQNNGV. The CDR3 consists of 15 residues. CDR3 in amino acids: CARSLVRGLNEKLFF. CDR3 in DNA: TGTGCCAGGAGCTTAGTCAGGGGGCTAAATGAAAAACTGTTTTTT.

On this clonotype: Being one base from a much bigger clone, this may be a read error. The chain recombines TRBV6-6 with TRBJ2-5; TRBD1 aligns across 9 bases. From germline, CDR1 is MNHNY and CDR2 SVGAGI (reference sequence). The CDR3 is 15 amino acids. V was pared by 2 bases and J by 4 bases, with 5 bases of the junction left unmatched. The CDR3 reads CASSYETGGGETQYF. In DNA, the CDR3 is TGTGCCAGCAGTTACGAGACAGGGGGGGGAGAGACCCAGTACTTC.

This clonotype was counted many times. The J gene is TRBJ2-1, the V gene TRBV29-1; 7 positions agree with TRBD2. CDR3 length equals 12 residues. In germline, CDR1 is SQVTM, CDR2 ANQGSEA. J lost 0 bases, V lost 7 bases, and 0 bases had no gene match. The CDR3 here is CSGGSSYNEQFF. The DNA for the CDR3 is TGCAGCGGCGGGAGCTCCTACAATGAGCAGTTCTTC.

This clonotype was picked up a small number of times. The chain employs TRBV5-1 and TRBJ2-3, with a possible D match to TRBD2 (6 bases). Germline values: CDR1 SGHRS, CDR2 YFSETQ. Trimming stripped 4 bases from V and 0 bases from J, with 15 bases between. The length of the CDR3 is 16 residues. The CDR3 nucleotides read TGCGCCAGCAGCCCACGATCCGGGACTAGCACAGATACGCAGTATTTT. Amino acid sequence: CASSPRSGTSTDTQYF. Filled out from reference TRBV5-1 and TRBJ2-3, the complete variable domain reads KAGVTQTPRYLIKTRGQQVTLSCSPISGHRSVSWYQQTPGQGLQFLFEYFSETQRNKGNFPGRFSGRQFSNSRSEMNVSTLELGDSALYLCASSPRSGTSTDTQYFGPGTRLTVL.

This clonotype was recorded at least ten times. The rearrangement uses TRBV7-9 and TRBJ2-7; D unclear. Germline CDR1 SEHNR, CDR2 FQNEAQ (reference sequence). Deletions cut 5 bases from V and 3 bases from J, with 8 bases between. The CDR3 is 12 amino acids. The CDR3 sequence: CASSLRNYEQYF. CDR3 sequence (DNA): TGTGCCAGCAGCCTCAGGAACTACGAGCAGTACTTC.